Listed below are T cell receptor beta chains from one sample, sequenced in a study of cytomegalovirus exposure and HLA in healthy donors. Clones were sequenced by immunoSEQ multiplex PCR, and TCRdb holds only the in-frame ones, with some missing. The table records roughly 280,000 clones, under 80% of them present only once. The specimen was PBMCs. The receptor set was obtained from a female donor in good health and CMV-seronegative. Each CDR3 is given with its conserved first and last residue. A D gene is named only where the DNA matches it firmly. Size tells how often a clone was seen (once, few, many) or the class of an expanded clone, and some rows leave it out.

size	D	V	J	CDR3	DNA
once	TRBD1	TRBV2	TRBJ2-2	CAREDRGHNTGELFF	TGTGCCAGAGAAGACAGGGGCCACAACACCGGGGAGCTGTTTTTT
NA	NA	TRBV19	TRBJ2-1	CASSTDTSSYNEQFF	TGTGCCAGTAGTACGGACACGAGCTCCTACAATGAGCAGTTCTTC
few	TRBD2	TRBV6-6	TRBJ2-3	CASSGLAGADTQYF	TGTGCCAGCAGTGGACTAGCGGGAGCAGATACGCAGTATTTT
few	NA	TRBV6-1	TRBJ1-2	CASREGSNYGYTF	TGTGCCAGCAGGGAGGGATCTAACTATGGCTACACCTTC
NA	NA	TRBV6-1	TRBJ1-2	CASSRKINYGYTF	TGTGCCAGCAGTCGTAAAATTAACTATGGCTACACCTTC
NA	NA	TRBV4-1	TRBJ2-1	CASSPQWGRGVNNEQFF	TGCGCCAGCAGTCCACAGTGGGGGCGCGGTGTAAACAATGAGCAGTTCTTC
NA	NA	TRBV15	TRBJ2-2	CATSRDRVFGELFF	TGTGCCACCAGCAGAGACAGGGTTTTCGGGGAGCTGTTTTTT
NA	TRBD2	TRBV6-1	TRBJ2-7	CASSYTSGSYEQYF	TGTGCCAGCAGTTATACTAGCGGGAGCTACGAGCAGTACTTC
NA	TRBD2	TRBV11-1	TRBJ2-7	CASSLHSGRGDEQYF	TGTGCCAGCAGCTTACATAGCGGGAGAGGCGACGAGCAGTACTTC
NA	NA	TRBV2	TRBJ2-6	CASRIITSPGANVLTF	TGTGCCAGCAGGATTATAACTAGTCCTGGGGCCAACGTCCTGACTTTC
NA	TRBD1	TRBV30	TRBJ2-5	CAGTYRGETQYF	TGTGCCGGAACCTACAGGGGTGAGACCCAGTACTTC
NA	TRBD1	TRBV5-5	TRBJ2-7	CASSFRTGVLYF	TGTGCCAGCAGCTTCCGAACAGGGGTCCTTTACTTC
once	NA	TRBV30	TRBJ2-7	CAWKFSYEQYF	TGTGCCTGGAAGTTCTCCTACGAGCAGTACTTC
NA	TRBD1	TRBV5-1	TRBJ1-1	CASRQQGNTEAFF	TGCGCCAGCAGGCAACAGGGGAATACTGAAGCTTTCTTT
few	NA	TRBV18	TRBJ1-2	CASSPDQGYGYTF	TGTGCCAGCTCACCAGATCAGGGCTATGGCTACACCTTC
NA	TRBD1	TRBV29-1	TRBJ2-1	CSVEGKDRGAYNEQFF	TGCAGCGTTGAAGGAAAAGACAGGGGGGCCTACAATGAGCAGTTCTTC
NA	NA	TRBV30	TRBJ2-3	CAWSVKADSDTYF	TGTGCCTGGAGTGTAAAAGCGGATAGCGACACGTATTTT
few	NA	TRBV7-8	TRBJ2-3	CASSFTVSSSTDTQYF	TGTGCCAGCAGCTTCACAGTATCTTCTAGCACAGATACGCAGTATTTT
few	TRBD1	TRBV5-6	TRBJ1-4	CASSPRQGWGEKLFF	TGTGCCAGCAGCCCCAGACAGGGTTGGGGCGAAAAACTGTTTTTT
NA	NA	TRBV7-2	TRBJ1-1	CASSLVPQGNTEAFF	TGTGCCAGCAGCTTAGTGCCGCAGGGCAACACTGAAGCTTTCTTT
NA	NA	TRBV7-8	TRBJ1-5	CASSLALGSGNQPQHF	TGTGCCAGCAGCTTAGCTTTGGGATCGGGGAATCAGCCCCAGCATTTT
NA	NA	TRBV5-1	TRBJ2-2	CASSPRAGQSGELFF	TGCGCCAGCAGCCCACGAGCGGGACAATCCGGGGAGCTGTTTTTT
NA	TRBD2	TRBV2	TRBJ2-7	CASSAGTSGRGVEQYF	TGTGCCAGCAGCGCCGGGACTAGCGGGAGGGGGGTAGAGCAGTACTTC
NA	TRBD2	TRBV5-1	TRBJ2-4	CASSFDSGRGAKNIQYF	TGCGCCAGCAGCTTTGACAGCGGGAGGGGAGCCAAAAACATTCAGTACTTC
NA	NA	TRBV23-1	TRBJ1-2	CASSRGARAGADGYTF	TGCGCCAGCAGTCGTGGGGCGAGGGCAGGGGCGGATGGCTACACCTTC
NA	NA	TRBV29-1	TRBJ2-4	CSVRGRLAKNIQYF	TGCAGCGTTCGCGGTCGGCTGGCCAAAAACATTCAGTACTTC
NA	TRBD2	TRBV4-2	TRBJ2-3	CASSQDRRELTDTQYF	TGTGCCAGCAGCCAAGATCGGCGGGAGTTAACAGATACGCAGTATTTT
NA	TRBD1	TRBV5-4	TRBJ2-1	CAIGQGAKNEQFF	TGTGCCATTGGACAGGGGGCTAAGAATGAGCAGTTCTTC